This T cell receptor beta chain was captured in a study of T cell clonality in common variable immunodeficiency. The CDR3 contains 14 residues. Per germline, CDR1 SNHLY and CDR2 FYNNEI. V shed 6 bases and J 6 bases; nucleotides not matched to a gene: 9. TCRdb's table, derived via immunoSEQ multiplex PCR, lists solely in-frame clones and lacks some. This sample has about 81,000 clones, each found more than once. A remark on this clone: As yet, its antigen is unknown. With the read ending 3 residues before the CDR3 end, the germline J gene is used to fill in that end.

General study points: TCRbeta clonality was increased in CVID versus healthy controls.

Source material: peripheral blood mononuclear cells. The sequence came from a person aged 18-70 years in good health. This chain links TRBV2 with TRBJ2-3; 7 bases line up with TRBD1. This CDR3 is CASRPTGRIDTQYF. The sequenced CDR3 bases are TGTGCCAGCAGGCCGACAGGGCGTATTGATACG.